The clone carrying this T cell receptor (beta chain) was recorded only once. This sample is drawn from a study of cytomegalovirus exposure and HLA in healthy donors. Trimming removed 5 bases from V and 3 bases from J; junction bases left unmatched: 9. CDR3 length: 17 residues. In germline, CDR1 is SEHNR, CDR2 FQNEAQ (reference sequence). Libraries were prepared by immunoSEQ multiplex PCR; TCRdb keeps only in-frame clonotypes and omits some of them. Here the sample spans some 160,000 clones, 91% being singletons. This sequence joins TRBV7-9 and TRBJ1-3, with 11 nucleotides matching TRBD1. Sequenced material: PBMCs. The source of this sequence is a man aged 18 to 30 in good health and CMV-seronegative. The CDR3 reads CASSEPGQGVFGNTIYF. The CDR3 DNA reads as TGTGCCAGCAGCGAACCGGGACAGGGGGTATTTGGAAACACCATATATTTT.